This entry lists 29 T cell receptor beta chains sequenced from one sample in a study of blood T cell repertoires in COVID-19 (dated by TCRdb to 2019 to 2021). The library was produced with the immunoSEQ multiplex PCR assay. The table was pulled from immuneACCESS by TCRdb, which kept in-frame rearrangements only. Such tables lose some clones; where checked, under half of the loss comes from unresolved V genes, and the rest has no known cause. Across this sample there are 200,000 to 250,000 clones, with just under 90% seen only once. Of the sample, over 0.75% falls within the top ten clones. Sequences were obtained from PBMCs or T cells enriched from blood (not recorded which). These receptors were taken from a man in his forties or fifties who had been exposed to COVID-19.

This chain joins TRBV5-6 and TRBJ2-7; D unclear. The V end was cut by 5 bases, the J end by 2 bases, with 14 bases between. Germline V CDR1 and CDR2: SGHDT, YYEEEE. This CDR3 is built from 14 residues. Here the CDR3 reads CASSPYSNAYEQYV. The CDR3 region has the DNA TGTGCCAGCAGTCCCTATTCAAATGCCTACGAGCAGTACGTC.

This chain links TRBV7-2 with TRBJ1-1, with 11 bases identical to TRBD1. The ends lost 3 bases at V and 11 bases at J; junction bases unmatched: 8. Germline V gives CDR1 SGHTA, CDR2 FQGNSA. This CDR3 has 14 amino acids. In nucleotides, the CDR3 is TGTGCCAGCAGCTTGGGACAGGGGGAGGTCAGCGCTTTCTTT. As protein: CASSLGQGEVSAFF.

The V and J genes are TRBV29-1 and TRBJ1-2; TRBD1 aligns across 7 bases. Germline lookup yields CDR1 SQVTM and CDR2 ANQGSEA. The CDR3 extends over 13 amino acids. J gave up 4 bases and V 4 bases, and 6 bases lay outside the gene matches. DNA for the CDR3: TGCAGCGTTGCCATGCGACAGGGCTATGGCTACACCTTC. Translating it yields CSVAMRQGYGYTF.

The genes are TRBV28 and TRBJ2-7; a possible D gene is TRBD1 (5 bases). The V and J ends lost 3 bases and 6 bases respectively, with 9 bases between them. Germline V gives CDR1 MDHEN, CDR2 SYDVKM. The CDR3 length is 12 residues. As DNA, the CDR3 is TGTGCCAGCAGTTTCAGGGTGGGCGAGCAGTACGTC. Protein product: CASSFRVGEQYV.

J is TRBJ1-2 and V is TRBV29-1; a weak D match, TRBD1 (5 bases). V shed 7 bases and J shed 5 bases, with 11 bases lying between them. Germline V gene lookup returns CDR1 SQVTM and CDR2 ANQGSEA. This CDR3 comprises 11 residues. The CDR3 is CSAYRSYGYTF. Here the CDR3 DNA reads TGCAGCGCCTACAGGAGTTATGGCTACACCTTC. The full variable domain, completed using reference TRBV29-1 and TRBJ1-2, is SAVISQKPSRDICQRGTSLTIQCQVDSQVTMMFWYRQQPGQSLTLIATANQGSEATYESGFVIDKFPISRPNLTFSTLTVSNMSPEDSSIYLCSAYRSYGYTFGSGTRLTVV.

This chain uses TRBV19 with TRBJ2-1; D possibly corresponds to TRBD1 (5 bases). Germline V CDR1 and CDR2: LNHDA, SQIVND (reference sequence). V was shortened by 7 bases and J by 1 base, with 14 bases between the two germline ends. This CDR3 spans 15 amino acids. The CDR3 loop reads CASTRATPSYNEQFF. In DNA, the CDR3 is TGTGCCAGTACCAGGGCAACACCTTCCTACAATGAGCAGTTCTTC.

This rearrangement joins TRBV28 to TRBJ1-2; 9 positions match TRBD1. Germline V gene sequence: CDR1 MDHEN, CDR2 SYDVKM. The V and J ends lost 6 bases and 2 bases, in that order; junction bases with no gene match: 4. The length of the CDR3 is 14 residues. The CDR3 DNA reads TGTGCCAGCAGATCGACAGGGGGAAACTATGGCTACACCTTC. Protein: CASRSTGGNYGYTF.

The chain couples TRBV6-2 or TRBV6-3 to TRBJ2-7, with D possibly matching TRBD1 (7 bases). V was clipped by 5 bases and J by 2 bases, with 16 bases between them. This CDR3 is built from 15 residues. Germline lookup yields CDR1 MNHEY and CDR2 SVGEGT. The CDR3 nucleotides are TGTGCCAGCAGTCCCGGGGGACAGACTACCTACGAGCAGTACGTC. Encoded protein: CASSPGGQTTYEQYV.

This chain links TRBV27 with TRBJ2-7; perhaps TRBD2 as D (5 bases). The CDR3 spans 16 residues. V was clipped by 0 bases and J by 0 bases, with 12 bases between them. Germline CDR1 and CDR2: MNHEY and SMNVEV (reference sequence). The CDR3: CASSLSAGETSYEQYV. In DNA form, the CDR3 reads TGTGCCAGCAGTTTATCGGCGGGTGAGACCTCCTACGAGCAGTACGTC.

With respect to this clone: The germline gene is not matched at one end of the junction; a read error may be the cause. The V and J genes are TRBV7-7 and TRBJ2-2, with D tentatively TRBD1 (6 bases). The CDR3 sequence is 16 residues long. The V gene's germline CDR1 is SSHAT and CDR2 FNYEAQ (reference sequence). The CDR3 loop is CASTTNKTGVTGELFF. CDR3 in DNA: TGTGCTAGCACCACTAACAAGACAGGAGTCACCGGGGAGCTGTTTTTT.

J is TRBJ2-2 and V is TRBV5-1, with D perhaps TRBD1 (5 bases). Germline loops: CDR1 SGHRS, CDR2 YFSETQ. This CDR3 is built from 13 residues. V shed 6 bases and J shed 6 bases, with 12 bases lying between them. The DNA of the CDR3 is TGCGCCAGCATGTTGGACATTGCCGGGGAGCTGTTTTTT. It yields the protein CASMLDIAGELFF.

The chain recombines TRBV27 with TRBJ1-2; no reliable D call. CDR1 and CDR2 from the germline V gene are MNHEY and SMNVEV (reference sequence). Trimming shortened V by 6 bases and J by 4 bases, and 12 bases separated the two germline ends. The CDR3 length is 13 residues. Here the CDR3 DNA reads TGTGCCAGCAGAAAACCCAGATCCTATGGCTACACCTTC. It codes for CASRKPRSYGYTF.

The chain employs TRBV27 and TRBJ2-2; unclear D gene. V was cut by 4 bases and J by 1 base, with 13 bases left in between. The CDR3 consists of 16 residues. Germline V gene sequence: CDR1 MNHEY, CDR2 SMNVEV (reference sequence). CDR3 nucleotide sequence: TGTGCCAGCAGTTACCTGACATTCGGGAACACCGGGGAGCTGTTTTTT. Protein sequence: CASSYLTFGNTGELFF.

The V gene is TRBV2, the J gene TRBJ1-2; D unresolved. Germline V gene lookup returns CDR1 SNHLY and CDR2 FYNNEI. V lost 3 bases to trimming and J lost 3 bases, with 14 bases between them. The CDR3 length is 15 residues. This CDR3 reads CASSERGFLDYGYTF. The CDR3 region has the DNA TGTGCCAGCAGTGAGCGGGGTTTCTTGGACTATGGCTACACCTTC.

This clone was seen only a few times. The chain links TRBV6-1 to TRBJ2-3; 12 bases agree with TRBD2. This CDR3 spans 17 amino acids. Looked up from germline, CDR1 is MNHNS and CDR2 is SASEGT. The trim removed 0 bases at V and 4 bases at J, leaving 5 bases unmatched. The CDR3 sequence: CASSEARTSGMADTQYF. The CDR3 nucleotides read TGTGCCAGCAGTGAAGCGCGGACTAGCGGGATGGCAGATACGCAGTATTTT.

This clone was observed a few times. The chain uses TRBV28 and TRBJ2-7; the match to TRBD2 covers 7 bases. CDR3 size: 13 residues. Germline assignment: CDR1 MDHEN and CDR2 SYDVKM. After removal of 5 bases from V and 4 bases from J, the junction contained 5 bases not matched to a gene. The CDR3 is CASSAAGDYEQYV. In DNA, the CDR3 is TGTGCCAGCAGTGCGGCGGGAGATTACGAGCAGTACGTC.

Turning to this clone: The germline gene is not matched at one end of the junction; a read error may be the cause. This chain connects TRBV6-5 to TRBJ1-2; perhaps TRBD1 as D (6 bases). This CDR3 has 11 residues. Germline CDR1 MNHEY, CDR2 SVGAGI. The CDR3 coding sequence is TGTGCCAGCAGTTCCCCGGACAGACCTTTCTTC. Its protein is CASSSPDRPFF.

The chain combines TRBV18 with TRBJ1-4; D is perhaps TRBD1 (6 bases). This CDR3 contains 15 residues. Germline loops: CDR1 KGHSH, CDR2 LQKENI. V was trimmed by 0 bases and J by 7 bases, leaving 12 bases between them. The CDR3 sequence: CASSPPGARSEKLFF. In nucleotides, the CDR3 is TGTGCCAGCTCACCACCGGGGGCCCGGAGTGAAAAACTGTTTTTT.

The gene calls are TRBV2 and TRBJ1-6; D is uncertain. From germline, CDR1 is SNHLY and CDR2 FYNNEI. This CDR3 region has 13 residues. Trimming took off 7 bases at V and 10 bases at J, with 14 bases between the two ends. The CDR3 is CASIRGSGSPLHF. The CDR3 DNA is TGTGCCAGCATACGCGGCTCCGGATCACCCCTCCACTTT.

The chain links TRBV20-1 to TRBJ2-5; no firm D call. V lost 3 bases to trimming and J lost 5 bases, with 13 bases between them. This CDR3 spans 13 amino acids. The V gene's germline CDR1 is DFQATT and CDR2 SNEGSKA (reference sequence). The CDR3 loop is CSASGVFGETQYF. CDR3 DNA sequence: TGCAGTGCTAGTGGGGTCTTCGGGGAGACCCAGTACTTC.

The rearrangement links TRBV11-3 to TRBJ1-2; D is unresolved. The CDR3 extends over 12 amino acids. Trimming removed 5 bases at V and 5 bases at J, with 9 bases between. Germline V lookup: CDR1 SGHNT, CDR2 YENEEA. The CDR3 is CASSLDSYGYTF. DNA for the CDR3: TGTGCCAGCAGCCTCGACTCTTATGGCTACACCTTC.

The rearrangement uses TRBV5-6 and TRBJ1-2; TRBD1 agrees at 7 bases. Trimming took 5 bases from V and 4 from J; bases not matched to a gene: 11. Germline CDR1 and CDR2: SGHDT and YYEEEE. The CDR3 runs to 15 residues. As DNA, the CDR3 is TGTGCCAGCAGGGAAGACAGGGTCCCAAGCTATGGCTACACCTTC. This gives the protein CASREDRVPSYGYTF.

The chain has TRBV21-1 and TRBJ2-5; the listed D gene, TRBD1, was not tested against the DNA. TRBV21-1 is termed a pseudogene. The CDR3 covers 15 residues. CDR3 DNA sequence: TGTGCCAGCAGCAAAGGGCAGGGACAGGGAGGGACCCAGTACTTC. Residues: CASSKGQGQGGTQYF.

The sample holds a few counts of this clone. The J gene is TRBJ2-7, the V gene TRBV6-5; TRBD2 is a possible D gene (5 bases). V was pared by 0 bases and J by 3 bases, with 12 bases between. Per germline, CDR1 MNHEY and CDR2 SVGAGI. The CDR3 covers 15 residues. The CDR3 DNA sequence: TGTGCCAGCAGTTACTCCGGGGTTCCTATCTACGAGCAGTACTTC. The encoded protein is CASSYSGVPIYEQYF.

The V call is TRBV9, the J call TRBJ2-3; tentatively, D is TRBD2 (5 bases). The V end lost 4 bases, the J end lost 2 bases, and 14 bases lay between the germline ends. The CDR3 is 15 residues long. In germline, CDR1 is SGDLS, CDR2 YYNGEE. CDR3 bases: TGTGCCAGCAGCACCAGTTTGAGGGCCACAGATACGCAGTATTTT. It encodes CASSTSLRATDTQYF. The full variable domain, its missing parts supplied by reference TRBV9 and TRBJ2-3, is DSGVTQTPKHLITATGQRVTLRCSPRSGDLSVYWYQQSLDQGLQFLIQYYNGEERAKGNILERFSAQQFPDLHSELNLSSLELGDSALYFCASSTSLRATDTQYFGPGTRLTVL.

V and J are TRBV28 and TRBJ2-1; the D gene is possibly TRBD2 (6 bases). Between the trimmed V and J ends, which lost 5 bases and 4 bases, there was a span of 15 bases. Germline assignment: CDR1 MDHEN and CDR2 SYDVKM. This CDR3 has 15 residues. The CDR3 loop is CASSRLGGTYNEQFF. The CDR3 coding sequence is TGTGCCAGCAGTCGACTTGGGGGGACTTACAATGAGCAGTTCTTC.

The chain combines TRBV11-3 with TRBJ1-3, with TRBD1 as a possible D gene (5 bases). Germline CDR1 reads SGHNT; CDR2 reads YENEEA. Trimming took off 4 bases at V and 0 bases at J, with 22 bases between the two ends. This CDR3 has 19 amino acids. CDR3: CASSWGLSSLGSSGNTIYF. The CDR3 DNA reads as TGTGCCAGCAGCTGGGGACTGTCATCATTGGGCAGCTCTGGAAACACCATATATTTT. The full variable domain, its missing parts supplied by reference TRBV11-3 and TRBJ1-3, is EAGVVQSPRYKIIEKKQPVAFWCNPISGHNTLYWYLQNLGQGPELLIRYENEEAVDDSQLPKDRFSAERLKGVDSTLKIQPAELGDSAVYLCASSWGLSSLGSSGNTIYFGEGSWLTVV.

The V call is TRBV4-2, the J call TRBJ2-7; 8 bases agree with TRBD1. From germline, CDR1 is LGHNA and CDR2 YNFKEQ. CDR3 size: 14 residues. V lost 4 bases, J lost 2 bases, and 4 bases stayed unmatched. The CDR3 coding sequence is TGTGCCAGCAGCCTTAGGACAGGGCCCTACGAGCAGTACGTC. This sequence encodes CASSLRTGPYEQYV.

The chain joins TRBV3-1 (or the pseudogene TRBV3-2) to TRBJ2-7, with 13 positions matching TRBD2. Germline CDR1 is LGHDT and CDR2 is YNNKEL (reference sequence). The length of the CDR3 is 15 residues. J gave up 2 bases and V 3 bases, and 1 base lay outside the gene matches. This CDR3 is CASSQGLAGPYEQYV. The CDR3 DNA follows: TGTGCCAGCAGCCAGGGACTAGCGGGGCCCTACGAGCAGTACGTC.